Listed below are T cell receptor beta chains from one sample, sequenced in a study of circulating CD8 cells and anti-PD-1 response in melanoma. TCRdb passed the reads through MiXCR, listing each CDR3 protein once. The table shows some 1,200 distinct CDR3 sequences, with over 5% occurring only once. The sequencing here drew on CD8+ T cells from PBMCs, taken at baseline or after one month of anti-PD-1 therapy (not recorded which). The source of these receptors is a human donor with melanoma. The CDR3 runs from the conserved cysteine through the conserved F or W. The D gene is left open where the match is weak. Clone size is not always given. Where it is, it says once, few, many or a class for expanded clones.

>NA|TRBJ2-7|TRBV12-3/TRBV12-4|large
TGTGCCAGCAGTTTAAGTCTCGAGCAGTACTTC
CASSLSLEQYF
>NA|TRBJ1-5|TRBV6-1|medium-sized
TGTGCCAGCAGTGAGGGCCCTTATGTGGATCAGCCCCAGCATTTT
CASSEGPYVDQPQHF
>NA|TRBJ1-5|TRBV27|large
TGTGCCAGCAGTTTACCTGGGTACAATCAGCCCCAGCATTTT
CASSLPGYNQPQHF
>NA|TRBJ1-2|TRBV6-5|large
TGTGCCAGCAGTATAAGGGGAAACTATGGCTACACCTTC
CASSIRGNYGYTF
>NA|TRBJ1-1|TRBV2|large
TGTGCCAGCAGTGACGAGAGAAGGATGAACACTGAAGCTTTCTTT
CASSDERRMNTEAFF
>NA|TRBJ2-1|TRBV27|large
TGTGCCAGCAGTTACCGTGGAAATGAGCAGTTCTTC
CASSYRGNEQFF
>TRBD2|TRBJ2-3|TRBV4-2|large
TGTGCCAGCAGCCAAGAGCCTAGCGGGGGGTCCTCAGGGCAGTATTTT
CASSQEPSGGSSGQYF
>NA|TRBJ2-5|TRBV28|large
TGTGCCAGCAGTTTCGAAGGGCGCCAAGAGACCCAGTACTTC
CASSFEGRQETQYF
>TRBD2|TRBJ2-5|TRBV27|large
TGTGCCAGCAGTTTATTACCTAGCGGGGGGGCCCAAGAGACCCAGTACTTC
CASSLLPSGGAQETQYF
>TRBD1|TRBJ1-1|TRBV19|medium-sized
TGTGCCAGTAGTGCGACAGGGGAAACTGAAGCTTTCTTT
CASSATGETEAFF
>TRBD2|TRBJ2-1|TRBV6-7|medium-sized
TGTGCCAGCAGTTACCAGGGACTAGCGGGGCCGAGCTCCTACAATGAGCAGTTCTTC
CASSYQGLAGPSSYNEQFF
>NA|TRBJ1-4|TRBV5-6|large
TGTGCCAGCAGCTTGGGGGGGCTGAACGAAAAACTGTTTTTT
CASSLGGLNEKLFF
>NA|TRBJ1-2|TRBV29-1|large
TGCAGCGTTGAAGCGTCCTATGGCTACACCTTC
CSVEASYGYTF
>TRBD1|TRBJ1-1|TRBV2|large
TGTGCCAGCAGCGGACAGGGGAACTCTGAAGCTTTCTTT
CASSGQGNSEAFF
>NA|TRBJ2-3|TRBV28|large
TGTGCCAGCAGTTTCCAGGCCGATACGCAGTATTTT
CASSFQADTQYF
>TRBD1|TRBJ2-5|TRBV27|large
TGTGCCAGCAGTTCAACAGGGGGAAGAGAGACCCAGTACTTC
CASSSTGGRETQYF
>NA|TRBJ2-3|TRBV23-1|NA
TGCGCCAGCAGCCGCAATGAGGGGTTGCCAGATACGCAGTATTTT
CASSRNEGLPDTQYF
>TRBD1|TRBJ1-4|TRBV12-5|medium-sized
TGTGCTAGTGGCGAACGGGACAGGGGGAAACAGGCAACTAATGAAAAACTGTTTTTT
CASGERDRGKQATNEKLFF
>NA|TRBJ1-2|TRBV13|medium-sized
TGTGCCAGCAGCACCAGACAGGTGCTCTATGGCTACACCTTC
CASSTRQVLYGYTF
>NA|TRBJ1-1|TRBV29-1|large
TGCAGCGTTTTGGTGAACACTGAAGCTTTCTTT
CSVLVNTEAFF
>TRBD1|TRBJ2-1|TRBV20-1|medium-sized
TGCAGTGCTAGAGACCTGACAGGGGCTAATGAGCAGTTCTTC
CSARDLTGANEQFF
>NA|TRBJ2-7|TRBV28|medium-sized
TGTGCCAGCAGTGCCCAAACAGGGTACGAGCAGTACTTC
CASSAQTGYEQYF
>NA|TRBJ1-3|TRBV4-1|large
TGCGCCAGCAGCCCCTTTACAGGGAACCCTGGAAACACCATATATTTT
CASSPFTGNPGNTIYF
>NA|TRBJ2-1|TRBV28|medium-sized
TGTGCCAGCAGTTTCATCCATGAGCAGTTCTTC
CASSFIHEQFF
>TRBD2|TRBJ2-1|TRBV3-1|few
TGTGCCAGCAGCCAGGTTGAGCGGGGGGGCCTCCATGAGCAGCTCTTC
CASSQVERGGLHEQLF
>NA|TRBJ2-3|TRBV6-5|large
TGTGCCAGCAGTTCCAGTTCAGATACGCAGTATTTT
CASSSSSDTQYF
>NA|TRBJ1-2|TRBV19|NA
NA
CATQATGGLYGCTF
>TRBD2|TRBJ2-3|TRBV30|medium-sized
TGTGCCTGGAATCTTCTAGCGGGAGGAGATACGCAGTATTTT
CAWNLLAGGDTQYF
>TRBD1|TRBJ2-3|TRBV24-1|medium-sized
TGTGCCACCAGTGATCTCCGACAGGGGGCTAGCACAGATACGCAGTATTTT
CATSDLRQGASTDTQYF
>NA|TRBJ2-5|TRBV12-3/TRBV12-4|NA
TGTGCCAGCAGCTTAAGGACTGGGGGAGAAGAGGCCCAGTACTTC
CASSLRTGGEEAQYF